This entry concerns a single T cell receptor beta chain. Antigen: not known. Donors were healthy Caucasian individuals from Russia aged roughly 6 to 100. The source of the sample is a study of blood T cells in healthy people across ages. Study-wide points: While age rose, TCR beta diversity per million T cells dropped in a roughly linear way.

Germline-derived CDR1 and CDR2 are DFQATT and SNEGSKA (reference sequence). CDR3 length: 15 amino acids. The germline V and J ends were trimmed by 8 bases and 0 bases, with 19 bases remaining between them. A J-beta primer mix and a sample-barcoded 5' primer were used in a second PCR of roughly 6 to 12 cycles. TCRdb used MiXCR to reprocess the 5' RACE reads, holding one entry per CDR3 protein. Of some 1.8 million distinct CDR3 sequences listed, 39% are singletons. The sequenced material came from blood. The TCR originated in a human donor in good health. This chain joins TRBV20-1 and TRBJ1-1; D perhaps matches TRBD1 (5 bases). CDR3 DNA: TGCAGTACACCCGACGGTAGACAGTTGAACACTGAAGCTTTCTTT. Residues: CSTPDGRQLNTEAFF.